This TCR beta chain was found in a study of blood T cell repertoires in COVID-19. Study overall: The study drew acute and convalescent COVID-19 samples from the United States, Italy and Spain. In each case, the material was cDNA or gDNA derived from T cells, B-cell-depleted T cells, or PBMCs.

The germline gives CDR1 SEHNR, CDR2 FQNEAQ (reference sequence). The CDR3 is made up of 15 amino acids. With V trimmed by 3 bases and J by 3 bases, 7 bases remained unmatched. Per the original methods: Estimated nucleated cell counts came from reference gene primer amplification. TCRdb's copy holds only in-frame clones and misses some; the assay was immunoSEQ multiplex PCR. The V and J calls and the clone size are those of that table, but D and trimming were determined from the DNA. This sample has approximately 280,000 clones, with almost 85% found just once. The source of this sequence is a man aged 45 to 65 with active or convalescent COVID-19. This rearrangement joins TRBV7-9 to TRBJ1-2, with TRBD1 matching over 7 bases. Source material: peripheral blood. The CDR3 sequence is CASSFPGTAHYGYTF. Written as DNA, the CDR3 is TGTGCCAGCAGCTTCCCAGGGACAGCCCACTATGGCTACACCTTC.